A single sample is the source of the 32 T cell receptor beta chains below, sequenced in a study of blood T cells in healthy people across ages. Sample-barcoded 5' priming and a J-beta primer mix drove a second PCR of roughly 6 to 12 cycles. Each CDR3 protein gets one entry after TCRdb re-called the 5' RACE reads with MiXCR. This table holds hundreds of thousands of distinct CDR3 sequences, 45% to 60% found once. Sequencing input: blood. These receptors all stem from a woman older than 75 in good health.

On this clonotype: The junction shows a germline mismatch at one end, possibly a read error. The chain uses TRBV5-6 and TRBJ2-3; 8 nucleotides align to TRBD2. CDR3 length equals 14 residues. CDR1 SGHDT and CDR2 YYEEEE come from the germline V gene. The chain's CDR3 is CANSLPTSADTQYF. Here the CDR3 DNA reads TGTGCCAACAGCTTGCCGACTAGCGCAGATACGCAGTATTTT.

This rearrangement joins TRBV5-1 to TRBJ1-2; D is uncertain. With 0 bases removed from V and 5 bases from J, the gap between germline ends came to 14 bases. Germline CDR1 is SGHRS and CDR2 is YFSETQ. The CDR3 has 15 amino acids. Written as DNA, the CDR3 is TGCGCCAGCAGCTTGGGACTTCCGGGAGAGTATGGCTACACCTTC. It translates to CASSLGLPGEYGYTF.

CDR3 in amino acids: CSADAGSVGGETQYF. CDR3 sequence (DNA): TGCAGTGCCGACGCTGGTTCGGTCGGGGGGGAGACCCAGTACTTC. The chain joins TRBV20-1 to TRBJ2-5; 7 bases agree with TRBD2. Germline CDR1 DFQATT, CDR2 SNEGSKA (reference sequence). The CDR3 covers 15 residues. Trimming cost V 6 bases and J 5 bases; bases outside gene matches: 15.

The chain combines TRBV29-1 with TRBJ2-5; 8 nucleotides match TRBD1. Germline CDR1 and CDR2: SQVTM and ANQGSEA. The V gene end was trimmed by 7 bases and the J gene end by 5 bases; junction bases not matched to a gene: 12. The CDR3 sequence is 14 residues long. The CDR3 reads CSAMDRARMETQYF. In nucleotides, the CDR3 is TGCAGCGCTATGGACAGGGCGCGCATGGAGACCCAGTACTTC.

There are a few counts of this clonotype. This rearrangement joins TRBV27 to TRBJ1-2; TRBD1 might be the D (6 bases). The CDR3 covers 14 residues. Germline V lookup: CDR1 MNHEY, CDR2 SMNVEV (reference sequence). V lost 6 bases and J 4 bases, leaving 15 bases between the germline ends. CDR3 DNA: TGTGCCAGCAGCCCACAGGGCGATATCTATGGCTACACCTTC. Translating it yields CASSPQGDIYGYTF.

This clonotype appeared a few times. The chain joins TRBV27 to TRBJ2-1; D is perhaps TRBD1 (5 bases). Judging by the DNA end, TRBJ2-7 fits better; the J call may be wrong. The CDR3 runs 17 residues. Germline V gives CDR1 MNHEY, CDR2 SMNVEV (reference sequence). The CDR3: CASSLLWEGASYNEQYF. In DNA, the CDR3 is TGTGCCAGCAGTTTACTGTGGGAAGGGGCCTCCTACAATGAGCAGTACTTC.

This clonotype has at least ten counts. The chain recombines TRBV15 with TRBJ2-5, with D possibly TRBD2 on 5 matching bases. V lost 5 bases, J lost 4 bases, and 20 bases lay in between. CDR1 is LNHNV, CDR2 YYDKDF, per germline (reference sequence). This CDR3 has 16 residues. The CDR3 sequence is CATSLDTSRGSETQYF. The DNA of the CDR3 is TGTGCCACCAGCCTAGACACATCCCGGGGTTCAGAGACCCAGTACTTC.

About this clonotype: This sequence may be a read error, since a much larger clone differs from it by one base. The chain couples TRBV14 to TRBJ2-5; 9 bases are a match to TRBD1. This CDR3 is built from 15 residues. Trimming at V came to 2 bases and at J to 11 bases, leaving 12 bases not matched to a gene. CDR1 and CDR2 from the germline V gene are SGHDN and FVKESK. The CDR3 sequence is CASSQRDRVDNEQYF. The CDR3 DNA reads as TGTGCCAGCAGCCAAAGGGACAGGGTGGACAATGAGCAGTACTTC. Using reference TRBV14 and TRBJ2-5 for the parts outside the CDR3, the full variable domain is EAGVTQFPSHSVIEKGQTVTLRCDPISGHDNLYWYRRVMGKEIKFLLHFVKESKQDESGMPNNRFLAERTGGTYSTLKVQPAELEDSGVYFCASSQRDRVDNEQYFGPGTRLLVL.

This clonotype has at least ten counts. The chain joins TRBV2 to TRBJ2-6; the D is unclear. This CDR3 comprises 13 residues. The V end was cut by 7 bases, the J end by 0 bases, with 4 bases between. The germline V gene has CDR1 SNHLY and CDR2 FYNNEI. Written as DNA, the CDR3 is TGTGCCAGCACGAGCTCTGGGGCCAACGTCCTGACTTTC. This translates into CASTSSGANVLTF. Complete variable domain (other parts from reference TRBV2 and TRBJ2-6): EPEVTQTPSHQVTQMGQEVILRCVPISNHLYFYWYRQILGQKVEFLVSFYNNEISEKSEIFDDQFSVERPDGSNFTLKIRSTKLEDSAMYFCASTSSGANVLTFGAGSRLTVL.

Note on this clonotype: With a much larger clone just one base away, this may be a read error. V gene TRBV12-3 or TRBV12-4 combines with J gene TRBJ2-1, with D unresolved. Near its end, the DNA agrees better with TRBJ2-7, so the J call may be wrong. The CDR3 sequence is 14 residues long. The CDR3 nucleotides read TGTGCCAGCAGGAAGGACCCTCTCTACAATGAGCAGTACTTC. Amino acid sequence: CASRKDPLYNEQYF.

The chain links TRBV7-2 to TRBJ2-7, with 8 positions matching TRBD1. Per germline, CDR1 SGHTA and CDR2 FQGNSA. The ends lost 4 bases at V and 4 bases at J; junction bases unmatched: 12. This CDR3 contains 16 residues. The CDR3 DNA follows: TGTGCCAGCAGCTCCTCCCCGGACAGGGTATTTTACGAGCAGTACTTC. As protein: CASSSSPDRVFYEQYF.

This clonotype was observed at least ten times. The chain links TRBV10-3 to TRBJ2-1, with 8 bases identical to TRBD2. Per germline, CDR1 ENHRY and CDR2 SYGVKD. V lost 6 bases and J lost 8; bases outside the gene matches: 9. The CDR3 sequence is 14 residues long. This CDR3 reads CAISVTGGGDEQFF. The CDR3 region has the DNA TGTGCCATCAGCGTGACCGGGGGGGGTGATGAGCAGTTCTTC.

The rearrangement joins TRBV30 to TRBJ2-1; the match to TRBD2 covers 13 bases. The J call could be wrong; TRBJ2-7 is a better fit for the DNA end. CDR3 length equals 16 residues. Germline V CDR1 and CDR2: GTSNPN, SVGIG (reference sequence). DNA for the CDR3: TGTGCCTGGAGACGGACTAGCGGGAGCTCCTACAATGAGCAGTACTTC. It encodes CAWRRTSGSSYNEQYF.

In this sample, this clonotype turned up a few times. This may be a read error, as it is one base from a much larger clone. V and J are TRBV12-3 or TRBV12-4 and TRBJ2-1; the D gene is possibly TRBD2 (6 bases). The CDR3 is 15 residues long. V lost 3 bases, J lost 4 bases, and 13 bases lay in between. The CDR3 loop reads CASSFLRAGYNEQFF. CDR3 coding DNA: TGTGCCAGCAGTTTCCTACGAGCGGGTTACAATGAGCAGTTCTTC.

The chain recombines TRBV12-3 or TRBV12-4 with TRBJ2-5, with 7 bases matching TRBD1. J was trimmed by 2 bases and V by 7 bases; bases with no gene match: 7. The CDR3 loop spans 14 amino acids. The CDR3 loop is CASNRDSNQETQYF. The DNA of the CDR3 is TGTGCCAGCAACCGGGACAGCAATCAAGAGACCCAGTACTTC.

In its sample, this clonotype was seen many times. This chain uses TRBV6-6 with TRBJ2-1, with 12 nucleotides matching TRBD2. CDR1 is MNHNY and CDR2 is SVGAGI in the germline V gene (reference sequence). With V trimmed by 5 bases and J by 7 bases, 12 bases remained unmatched. This CDR3 has 17 amino acids. The CDR3 sequence: CASSRLTSGSTGNEQFF. CDR3 sequence (DNA): TGTGCCAGCAGTCGCCTGACTAGCGGGAGTACGGGAAATGAGCAGTTCTTC.

V and J are TRBV29-1 and TRBJ1-2, with TRBD1 as a possible D gene (5 bases). V lost 6 bases and J 0 bases, leaving 11 bases between the germline ends. CDR1 and CDR2 (germline): SQVTM, ANQGSEA. CDR3 length: 13 amino acids. In DNA, the CDR3 is TGCAGCGTCCGGGACGGGACTAACTATGGCTACACCTTC. Encoded protein: CSVRDGTNYGYTF.

The rearrangement joins TRBV5-1 to TRBJ2-7; a weak D match, TRBD2 (6 bases). The CDR3 totals 14 residues. The V gene lost 4 bases and the J gene lost 0 bases, with 11 bases spanning the gap. Germline CDR1 is SGHRS and CDR2 is YFSETQ. The CDR3 sequence: CASSPGSPSYEQYF. For the CDR3, the DNA is TGCGCCAGCAGCCCCGGGAGCCCCTCCTACGAGCAGTACTTC.

Notes on this clonotype: A much larger clone differs by one base, so this may be a read error. The rearrangement uses TRBV28 and TRBJ2-1; a weak D match, TRBD2 (5 bases). The CDR3 is 13 residues long. Germline V lookup: CDR1 MDHEN, CDR2 SYDVKM. Trimming took off 5 bases at V and 10 bases at J, with 15 bases between the two ends. The CDR3, as DNA: TGTGCCAGCAGTCGGCAGGACTCCTACGAGCAGTTCTTC. Its protein product is CASSRQDSYEQFF.

J is TRBJ2-5 and V is TRBV6-2 or TRBV6-3; TRBD2 might be the D (5 bases). The length of the CDR3 is 15 residues. CDR1 and CDR2 from the germline V gene are MNHEY and SVGEGT. The germline V and J ends were trimmed by 6 bases and 11 bases, with 25 bases remaining between them. The DNA for the CDR3 is TGTGCCAGCAGCCTTCCTGGACTCCCCCGGAATGAGCAGTACTTC. Translation: CASSLPGLPRNEQYF.

The chain uses TRBV5-1 and TRBJ2-3; no clear D gene. The V gene lost 5 bases and the J gene lost 0 bases, with 13 bases spanning the gap. There are 15 residues in the CDR3. The germline gives CDR1 SGHRS, CDR2 YFSETQ. In DNA, the CDR3 is TGCGCCAGCAGGAGCAGCCCATCTAGCACAGATACGCAGTATTTT. Translating gives CASRSSPSSTDTQYF.

This clonotype was seen a few times. The chain joins TRBV29-1 to TRBJ1-2, with 7 nucleotides matching TRBD1. Germline V lookup: CDR1 SQVTM, CDR2 ANQGSEA. CDR3 length: 13 residues. V shed 6 bases, J shed 5 bases, and the junction held 9 bases outside the gene matches. As DNA, the CDR3 is TGCAGCGTCCAGGGACAGACGGGGTATGGCTACACCTTC. It yields the protein CSVQGQTGYGYTF.

V gene TRBV5-1 combines with J gene TRBJ2-5; D is tentatively TRBD1 or TRBD2 (5 bases each). The better agreement between TRBJ2-7 and the DNA end casts doubt on the J call. Germline assignment: CDR1 SGHRS and CDR2 YFSETQ. The CDR3 has 15 amino acids. CDR3 DNA: TGCGCCAGCAGCTTGAGGGGCCGAGACTACGACGAGCAGTACTTC. This sequence encodes CASSLRGRDYDEQYF.

The chain has TRBV15 and TRBJ2-3, with TRBD1 matching 8 bases. The CDR3 sequence is 17 residues long. Looked up from germline, CDR1 is LNHNV and CDR2 is YYDKDF (reference sequence). The J segment lost 0 bases and the V segment lost 2 bases, leaving 7 bases of the junction unmatched. CDR3 sequence reads: CATSRRPTGASTDTQYF. The CDR3, as DNA: TGTGCCACCAGCAGACGACCGACAGGGGCTAGCACAGATACGCAGTATTTT.

The chain uses TRBV5-1 and TRBJ1-4; 11 nucleotides match TRBD1. The CDR3 runs to 16 residues. Germline CDR1 reads SGHRS; CDR2 reads YFSETQ. With 3 bases clipped from V and 7 bases from J, the junction kept 8 bases outside the gene matches. CDR3 amino acids: CASSSNPGTGGEKLFF. CDR3 nucleotides: TGCGCCAGCAGCTCGAACCCCGGGACAGGGGGTGAAAAACTGTTTTTT.

This clonotype appeared many times. The chain has TRBV5-1 and TRBJ1-2; a weak D match, TRBD1 (5 bases). The CDR3 contains 13 residues. The V gene's germline CDR1 is SGHRS and CDR2 YFSETQ. Trimming took 0 bases from V and 8 from J, leaving 11 bases between them. CDR3 sequence (DNA): TGCGCCAGCAGCTTGGAAGGGGCTGGAGGCTACACCTTC. Translating gives CASSLEGAGGYTF. Combining the CDR3 with reference TRBV5-1 and TRBJ1-2 gives the whole variable domain KAGVTQTPRYLIKTRGQQVTLSCSPISGHRSVSWYQQTPGQGLQFLFEYFSETQRNKGNFPGRFSGRQFSNSRSEMNVSTLELGDSALYLCASSLEGAGGYTFGSGTRLTVV.

The chain is built from TRBV21-1 and TRBJ2-2; TRBD1, as called in the table, went unchecked against the DNA. TRBV21-1 is listed as a pseudogene. This CDR3 comprises 17 residues. The CDR3 sequence is CASSKARRDSLTGELFF. DNA for the CDR3: TGTGCCAGCAGCAAAGCAAGAAGAGACAGCCTCACCGGGGAGCTGTTTTTT.

This chain uses TRBV30 with TRBJ2-2, with D maybe TRBD2 (5 bases). CDR1 and CDR2 (germline): GTSNPN, SVGIG (reference sequence). Trimming pared 7 bases from V and 8 bases from J, leaving 17 bases between. The CDR3 runs to 13 residues. CDR3 protein: CALLGLAPGELFF. In DNA form, the CDR3 reads TGTGCCTTGCTTGGACTCGCGCCGGGGGAGCTGTTTTTT.

In this sample, this clonotype turned up a few times. The rearrangement joins TRBV29-1 to TRBJ2-7, with D hard to call. CDR3 length: 12 amino acids. V was pared by 4 bases and J by 0 bases, with 7 bases between. The V gene's germline CDR1 is SQVTM and CDR2 ANQGSEA. The CDR3 is CSVASGSYEQYF. CDR3 DNA sequence: TGCAGCGTTGCATCCGGCTCCTACGAGCAGTACTTC.

With respect to this clonotype: This may stem from a read error, because a much larger clone lies one nucleotide away. Written as DNA, the CDR3 is TGTGCCAGCACCCATGCCTCTAGCACAGATACGCAGTATTTT. Amino acids: CASTHASSTDTQYF. This sequence joins TRBV7-2 and TRBJ2-3; D gene unclear. The V gene's germline CDR1 is SGHTA and CDR2 FQGNSA. V dropped 7 bases and J dropped 0 bases, with 11 bases sitting between them. The CDR3 has 14 amino acids. The variable domain in full, completed from reference TRBV7-2 and TRBJ2-3, reads GAGVSQSPSNKVTEKGKDVELRCDPISGHTALYWYRQSLGQGLEFLIYFQGNSAPDKSGLPSDRFSAERTGGSVSTLTIQRTQQEDSAVYLCASTHASSTDTQYFGPGTRLTVL.

This clonotype was detected a few times. The chain couples TRBV20-1 to TRBJ2-3, with D tentatively TRBD2 (5 bases). The CDR3 runs 17 residues. Trimming shortened V by 3 bases and J by 4 bases, and 23 bases separated the two germline ends. The germline CDR1 and CDR2 sequences are DFQATT and SNEGSKA (reference sequence). As DNA, the CDR3 is TGCAGTGCTAGGCGTAGCCTTCACCTTACGAGGGCAGATACGCAGTATTTT. Translation gives CSARRSLHLTRADTQYF.

This clonotype was picked up a small number of times. The rearrangement joins TRBV20-1 to TRBJ2-5; 8 nucleotides agree with TRBD1. This CDR3 is 13 amino acids long. The V segment lost 5 bases and the J segment 4 bases; nucleotides outside the gene matches: 6. The germline CDR1 and CDR2 sequences are DFQATT and SNEGSKA (reference sequence). CDR3 in amino acids: CSALPGGIETQYF. The CDR3 coding sequence is TGCAGTGCTCTCCCAGGGGGCATAGAGACCCAGTACTTC.